The 14 T cell receptor beta chains below all came from one sample that was sequenced in a study of blood T cell repertoires in COVID-19. TCRdb's table, derived via immunoSEQ multiplex PCR, lists solely in-frame clones and lacks some. The table includes around 300,000 clones, roughly 85% detected once. Sequenced input: peripheral blood. These receptor sequences come from a woman between 70 and 85 years old with acute or convalescent COVID-19.

This chain uses TRBV6-5 with TRBJ1-2, with 7 bases matching TRBD1. With V trimmed by 9 bases and J by 0 bases, 4 bases remained unmatched. The CDR3 is 13 residues long. The germline gives CDR1 MNHEY, CDR2 SVGAGI. CDR3 sequence (DNA): TGTGCCAGAACAGGGGAAGCTAACTATGGCTACACCTTC. Its protein is CARTGEANYGYTF.

The chain has TRBV10-2 and TRBJ1-2; weak D call: TRBD1 (5 bases). CDR1 is WSHSY and CDR2 is SAAADI in the germline V gene. The ends were cut back, 3 bases at V and 7 bases at J, with 12 bases in the middle. CDR3 length equals 13 residues. The chain's CDR3 is CASSDMGGVGYTF. The CDR3 region has the DNA TGCGCCAGCAGTGATATGGGGGGTGTTGGCTACACCTTC.

The chain links TRBV24-1 to TRBJ2-3, with D perhaps TRBD1 (5 bases). The germline gives CDR1 KGHDR, CDR2 SFDVKD. CDR3 length: 15 amino acids. Trimming took 5 bases from V and 6 from J, leaving 17 bases between them. CDR3 DNA: TGTGCCACCAGTGGTTCAGGGCCTGCAATGGATACGCAGTATTTT. Protein sequence: CATSGSGPAMDTQYF.

In its sample, this clone was seen once. This chain links TRBV5-8 with TRBJ2-7; D unresolved. V was trimmed by 0 bases and J by 5 bases, leaving 18 bases between them. CDR3 length: 16 residues. Germline CDR1 SGHTS, CDR2 YDEGEE. CDR3 sequence reads: CASSLGFGLGGNEQYF. The CDR3 nucleotides read TGTGCCAGCAGCTTGGGGTTTGGCCTAGGCGGTAACGAGCAGTACTTC.

V usage is TRBV18 and J usage is TRBJ1-2; D gene ambiguous. Germline V gene sequence: CDR1 KGHSH, CDR2 LQKENI. The V end lost 2 bases, the J end lost 7 bases, and 14 bases lay between the germline ends. This CDR3 spans 14 amino acids. The chain's CDR3 is CASSPTPVPGGYTF. The CDR3 DNA sequence: TGTGCCAGCTCACCAACACCGGTACCAGGTGGCTACACCTTC.

The genes are TRBV6-2 or TRBV6-3 and TRBJ1-5, with TRBD1 matching over 11 bases. There are 19 residues in the CDR3. V lost 2 bases and J lost 7; bases outside the gene matches: 16. Germline V gene sequence: CDR1 MNHEY, CDR2 SVGEGT. The CDR3 loop is CASSYGTGGLNRVGQPQHF. The CDR3 DNA reads TGTGCCAGCAGTTACGGGACAGGGGGATTGAATAGAGTGGGCCAGCCCCAGCATTTT.

The genes are TRBV7-3 and TRBJ1-1, with D uncertain. The germline CDR1 and CDR2 sequences are SGHTA and FQGTGA. V was pared by 3 bases and J by 1 base, with 6 bases between. The CDR3 is 13 amino acids. CDR3 loop: CASSLQANTEAFF. The CDR3 region has the DNA TGTGCCAGCAGCTTGCAGGCGAACACTGAAGCTTTCTTT.

The chain carries TRBV7-9 and TRBJ1-6; D might be TRBD1 (5 bases). CDR3 size: 14 residues. Germline assignment: CDR1 SEHNR and CDR2 FQNEAQ (reference sequence). Trimming cost V 4 bases and J 7 bases, with 11 bases left between them. The CDR3, as DNA: TGTGCCAGCAGCTATCAGGGTGAGAATTCACCCCTCCACTTT. Its protein is CASSYQGENSPLHF.

V gene TRBV5-1 combines with J gene TRBJ1-4, with a tentative D call TRBD1 (5 bases). The germline gives CDR1 SGHRS, CDR2 YFSETQ. This CDR3 is built from 17 residues. The V end was cut by 0 bases, the J end by 3 bases, with 15 bases between. The CDR3 region has the DNA TGCGCCAGCAGCTTGGGGCGGGGAGGGGCCGCTAATGAAAAACTGTTTTTT. It encodes CASSLGRGGAANEKLFF.

V gene TRBV2 combines with J gene TRBJ2-6; 9 nucleotides match TRBD1. V lost 5 bases to trimming and J lost 3 bases; unmatched junction nucleotides: 11. Germline V lookup: CDR1 SNHLY, CDR2 FYNNEI. The CDR3 extends over 18 amino acids. The CDR3 sequence: CASSMDRGSRGGANVLTF. The CDR3, as DNA: TGTGCCAGCAGTATGGACAGGGGCTCGCGTGGTGGGGCCAACGTCCTGACTTTC.

The rearrangement uses TRBV10-1 and TRBJ2-7; TRBD2 matches 8 bases. The V gene end was trimmed by 3 bases and the J gene end by 2 bases; junction bases not matched to a gene: 3. Germline CDR1 is WNHNN and CDR2 is SYGVQD (reference sequence). The CDR3 covers 14 residues. The CDR3: CASSESGGAYEQYF. CDR3 in DNA: TGCGCCAGCAGTGAAAGCGGGGGTGCCTACGAGCAGTACTTC.

The CDR3 protein is CASSSPPPTDLYGYTF. In nucleotides, the CDR3 is TGTGCCAGCAGCTCTCCACCACCAACAGACCTCTATGGCTACACCTTC. The chain is built from TRBV5-4 and TRBJ1-2; unclear D gene. V lost 3 bases, J lost 4 bases, and 19 bases lay in between. This CDR3 region has 16 residues. CDR1 and CDR2 (germline): SGHNT, YYREEE (reference sequence).

The chain has TRBV27 and TRBJ1-2; 7 nucleotides align to TRBD1. The V segment lost 0 bases and the J segment 8 bases; nucleotides outside the gene matches: 3. This CDR3 has 13 amino acids. Germline assignment: CDR1 MNHEY and CDR2 SMNVEV (reference sequence). The CDR3 sequence: CASSLSGGRGYTF. The DNA of the CDR3 is TGTGCCAGCAGTTTATCAGGGGGCAGGGGCTACACCTTC.

The CDR3 sequence is CAWNQGQKEYYGYTF. CDR3 bases: TGTGCCTGGAACCAGGGACAGAAAGAATACTATGGCTACACCTTC. The chain uses TRBV30 and TRBJ1-2, with 7 bases matching TRBD1. V was pared by 4 bases and J by 3 bases, with 11 bases of the junction left unmatched. The CDR3 extends over 15 amino acids. Germline V gene sequence: CDR1 GTSNPN, CDR2 SVGIG (reference sequence). Together with reference TRBV30 and TRBJ1-2, the CDR3 gives the full variable domain: SQTIHQWPATLVQPVGSPLSLECTVEGTSNPNLYWYRQAAGRGLQLLFYSVGIGQISSEVPQNLSASRPQDRQFILSSKKLLLSDSGFYLCAWNQGQKEYYGYTFGSGTRLTVV.